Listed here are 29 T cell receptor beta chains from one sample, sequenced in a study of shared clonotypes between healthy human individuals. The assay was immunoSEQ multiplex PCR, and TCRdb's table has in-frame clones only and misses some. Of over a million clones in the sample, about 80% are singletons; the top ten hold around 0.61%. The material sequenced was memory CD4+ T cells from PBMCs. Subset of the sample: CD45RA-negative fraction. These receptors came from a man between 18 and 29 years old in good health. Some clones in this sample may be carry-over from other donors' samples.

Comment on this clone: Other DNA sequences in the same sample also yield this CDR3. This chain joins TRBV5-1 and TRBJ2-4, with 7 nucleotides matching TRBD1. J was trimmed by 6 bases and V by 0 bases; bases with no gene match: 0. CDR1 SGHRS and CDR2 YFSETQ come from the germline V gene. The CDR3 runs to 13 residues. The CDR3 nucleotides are TGCGCCAGCAGCTTGGGACAGGGAAACATTCAGTACTTC. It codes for CASSLGQGNIQYF.

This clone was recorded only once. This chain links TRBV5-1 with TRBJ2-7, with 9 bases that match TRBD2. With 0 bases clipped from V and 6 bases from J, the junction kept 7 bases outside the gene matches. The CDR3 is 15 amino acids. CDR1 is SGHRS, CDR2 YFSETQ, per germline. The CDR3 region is CASSLVGSGRSEQYF. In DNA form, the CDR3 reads TGCGCCAGCAGCTTGGTAGGTAGCGGGAGATCCGAGCAGTACTTC.

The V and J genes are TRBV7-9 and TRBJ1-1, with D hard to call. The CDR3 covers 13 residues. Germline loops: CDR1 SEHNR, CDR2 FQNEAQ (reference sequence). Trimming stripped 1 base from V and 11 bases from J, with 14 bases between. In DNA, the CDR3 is TGTGCCAGCAGCTTAGTGACGGTGGGCCCGGCTTTCTTT. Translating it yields CASSLVTVGPAFF. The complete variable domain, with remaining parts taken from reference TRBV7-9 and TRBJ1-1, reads DTGVSQNPRHKITKRGQNVTFRCDPISEHNRLYWYRQTLGQGPEFLTYFQNEAQLEKSRLLSDRFSAERPKGSFSTLEIQRTEQGDSAMYLCASSLVTVGPAFFGQGTRLTVV.

This chain's CDR3 is CASSLPGQGAVGYTF. As DNA, the CDR3 is TGTGCCAGCAGTTTACCCGGACAGGGGGCGGTAGGCTACACCTTC. The chain carries TRBV28 and TRBJ1-2; 11 nucleotides align to TRBD1. In germline, CDR1 is MDHEN, CDR2 SYDVKM. Unmatched junction bases numbered 7, after V lost 2 bases and J lost 8 bases. This CDR3 comprises 15 residues.

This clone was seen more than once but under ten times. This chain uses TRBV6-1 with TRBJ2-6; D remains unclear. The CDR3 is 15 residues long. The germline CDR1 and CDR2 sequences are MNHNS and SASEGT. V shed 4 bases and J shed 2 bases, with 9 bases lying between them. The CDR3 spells CASSAPHTGANVLTF. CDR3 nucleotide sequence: TGTGCCAGCAGTGCCCCCCATACTGGGGCCAACGTCCTGACTTTC.

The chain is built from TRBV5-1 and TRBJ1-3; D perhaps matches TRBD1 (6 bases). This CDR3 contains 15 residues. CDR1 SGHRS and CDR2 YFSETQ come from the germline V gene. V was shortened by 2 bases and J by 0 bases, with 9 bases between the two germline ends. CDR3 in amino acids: CASSLQGLSGNTIYF. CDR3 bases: TGCGCCAGCAGCTTACAGGGCCTCTCTGGAAACACCATATATTTT.

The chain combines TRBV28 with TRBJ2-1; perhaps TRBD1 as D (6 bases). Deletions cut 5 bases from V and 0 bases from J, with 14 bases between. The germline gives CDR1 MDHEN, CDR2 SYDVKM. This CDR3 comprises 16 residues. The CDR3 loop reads CASSGRGASSYNEQFF. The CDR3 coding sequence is TGTGCCAGCAGTGGCAGGGGAGCGAGCTCCTACAATGAGCAGTTCTTC.

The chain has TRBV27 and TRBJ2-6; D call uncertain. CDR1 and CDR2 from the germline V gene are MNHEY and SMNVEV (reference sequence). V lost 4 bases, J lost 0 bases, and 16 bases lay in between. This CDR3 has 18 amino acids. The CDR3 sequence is CASSSRLTKTSGANVLTF. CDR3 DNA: TGTGCCAGCAGTTCCCGACTTACTAAGACCTCTGGGGCCAACGTCCTGACTTTC.

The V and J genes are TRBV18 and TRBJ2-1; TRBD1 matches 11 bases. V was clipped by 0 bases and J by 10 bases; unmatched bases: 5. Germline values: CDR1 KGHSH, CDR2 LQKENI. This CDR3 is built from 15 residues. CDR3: CASSPPAGQGDEQFF. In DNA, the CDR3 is TGTGCCAGCTCACCACCAGCGGGACAGGGGGACGAGCAGTTCTTC.

CDR3 DNA sequence: TGTGCCAGCAGGAGTGCCCTGGGGGGAAGGGGCACTGAAGCTTTCTTT. Protein sequence: CASRSALGGRGTEAFF. The rearrangement links TRBV28 to TRBJ1-1; possibly TRBD1 for D (5 bases). The CDR3 totals 16 residues. V was trimmed by 6 bases and J by 4 bases, leaving 21 bases between them. Germline V CDR1 and CDR2: MDHEN, SYDVKM.

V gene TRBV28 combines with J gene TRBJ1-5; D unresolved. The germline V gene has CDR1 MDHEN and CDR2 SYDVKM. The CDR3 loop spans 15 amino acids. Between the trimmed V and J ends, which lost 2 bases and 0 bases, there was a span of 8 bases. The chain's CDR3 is CASSLNRYSNQPQHF. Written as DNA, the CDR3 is TGTGCCAGCAGTTTAAACAGATATAGCAATCAGCCCCAGCATTTT.

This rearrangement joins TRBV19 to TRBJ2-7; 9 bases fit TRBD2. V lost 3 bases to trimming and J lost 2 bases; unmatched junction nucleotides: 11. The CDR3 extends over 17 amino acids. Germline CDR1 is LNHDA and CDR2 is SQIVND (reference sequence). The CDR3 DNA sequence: TGTGCCAGTAGTATTTTTGTTTGGCCTAGCGGGACCTACGAGCAGTACTTC. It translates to CASSIFVWPSGTYEQYF. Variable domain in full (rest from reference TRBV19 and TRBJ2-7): DGGITQSPKYLFRKEGQNVTLSCEQNLNHDAMYWYRQDPGQGLRLIYYSQIVNDFQKGDIAEGYSVSREKKESFPLTVTSAQKNPTAFYLCASSIFVWPSGTYEQYFGPGTRLTVT.

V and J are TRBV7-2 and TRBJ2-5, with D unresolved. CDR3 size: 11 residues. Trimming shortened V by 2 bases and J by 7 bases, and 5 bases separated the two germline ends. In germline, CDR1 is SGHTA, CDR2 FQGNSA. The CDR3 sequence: CASSLLGTQYF. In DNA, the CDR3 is TGTGCCAGCAGCTTACTGGGGACCCAGTACTTC.

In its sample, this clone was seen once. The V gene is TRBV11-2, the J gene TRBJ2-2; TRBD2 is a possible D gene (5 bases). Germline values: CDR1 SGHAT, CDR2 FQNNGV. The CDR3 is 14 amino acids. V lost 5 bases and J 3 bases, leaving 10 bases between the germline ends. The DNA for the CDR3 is TGTGCCAGCAGCCAGACTACCTACACCGGGGAGCTGTTTTTT. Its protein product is CASSQTTYTGELFF.

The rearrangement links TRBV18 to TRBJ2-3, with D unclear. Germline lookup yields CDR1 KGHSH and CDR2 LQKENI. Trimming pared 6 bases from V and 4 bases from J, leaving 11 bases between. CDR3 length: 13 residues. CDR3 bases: TGTGCCAGCTCCCTCTTGGTGGCAGATACGCAGTATTTT. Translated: CASSLLVADTQYF. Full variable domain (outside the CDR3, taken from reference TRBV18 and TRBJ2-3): NAGVMQNPRHLVRRRGQEARLRCSPMKGHSHVYWYRQLPEEGLKFMVYLQKENIIDESGMPKERFSAEFPKEGPSILRIQQVVRGDSAAYFCASSLLVADTQYFGPGTRLTVL.

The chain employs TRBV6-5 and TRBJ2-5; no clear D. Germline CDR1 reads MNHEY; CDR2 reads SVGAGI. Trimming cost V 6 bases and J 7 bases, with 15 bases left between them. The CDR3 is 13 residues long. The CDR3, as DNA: TGTGCCAGCAGCCCCGGGTCTATGGGGACCCAGTACTTC. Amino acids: CASSPGSMGTQYF.

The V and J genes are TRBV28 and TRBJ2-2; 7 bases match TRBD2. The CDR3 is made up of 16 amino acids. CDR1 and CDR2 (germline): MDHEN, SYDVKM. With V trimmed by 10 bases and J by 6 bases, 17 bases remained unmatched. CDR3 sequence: CATTERGLFSAGELFF. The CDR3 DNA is TGTGCCACCACAGAGCGGGGCCTATTTTCTGCCGGGGAGCTGTTTTTT.

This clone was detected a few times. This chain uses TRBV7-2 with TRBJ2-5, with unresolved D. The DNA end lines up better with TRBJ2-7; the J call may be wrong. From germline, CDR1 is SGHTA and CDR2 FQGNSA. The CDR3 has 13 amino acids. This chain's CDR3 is CASSLVDWDEQYF. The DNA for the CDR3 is TGTGCCAGCAGCTTAGTGGATTGGGACGAGCAGTACTTC.

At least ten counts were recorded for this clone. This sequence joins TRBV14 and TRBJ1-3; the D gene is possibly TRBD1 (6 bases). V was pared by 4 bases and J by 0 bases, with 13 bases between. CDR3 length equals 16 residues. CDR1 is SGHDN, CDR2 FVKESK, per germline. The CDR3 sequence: CASSRGGQFSGNTIYF. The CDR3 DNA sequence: TGTGCCAGCAGCCGAGGAGGACAGTTCTCTGGAAACACCATATATTTT.

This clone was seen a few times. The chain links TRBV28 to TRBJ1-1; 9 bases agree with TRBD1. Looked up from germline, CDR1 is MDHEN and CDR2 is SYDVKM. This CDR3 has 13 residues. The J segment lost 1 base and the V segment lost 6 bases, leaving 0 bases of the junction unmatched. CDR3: CASRTGGNTEAFF. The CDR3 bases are TGTGCCAGCAGGACAGGGGGGAACACTGAAGCTTTCTTT.

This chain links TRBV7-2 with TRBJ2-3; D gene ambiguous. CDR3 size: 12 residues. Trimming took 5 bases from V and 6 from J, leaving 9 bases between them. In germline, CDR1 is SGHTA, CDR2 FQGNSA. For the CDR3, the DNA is TGTGCCAGCAGCGCTTGGCGGGATACGCAGTATTTT. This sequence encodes CASSAWRDTQYF.

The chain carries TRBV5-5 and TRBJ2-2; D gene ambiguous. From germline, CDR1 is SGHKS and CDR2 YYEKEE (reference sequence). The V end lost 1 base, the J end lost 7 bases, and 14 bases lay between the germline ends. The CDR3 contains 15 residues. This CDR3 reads CASSLFRFLDGELFF. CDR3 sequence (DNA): TGTGCCAGCAGCTTGTTCCGGTTTTTGGACGGGGAGCTGTTTTTT.

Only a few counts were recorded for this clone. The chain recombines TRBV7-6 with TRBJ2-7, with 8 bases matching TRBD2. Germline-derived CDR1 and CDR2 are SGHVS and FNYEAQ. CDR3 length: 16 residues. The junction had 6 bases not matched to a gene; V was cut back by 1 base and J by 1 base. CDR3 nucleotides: TGTGCCAGCAGCTTAGGTTACGGGAGGGGATCCTACGAGCAGTACTTC. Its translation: CASSLGYGRGSYEQYF.

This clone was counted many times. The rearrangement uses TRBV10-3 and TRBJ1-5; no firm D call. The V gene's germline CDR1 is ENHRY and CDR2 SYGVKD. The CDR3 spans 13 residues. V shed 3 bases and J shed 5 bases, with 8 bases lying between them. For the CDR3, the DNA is TGTGCCATCAGTGAAGGAGTAGATCAGCCCCAGCATTTT. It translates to CAISEGVDQPQHF.

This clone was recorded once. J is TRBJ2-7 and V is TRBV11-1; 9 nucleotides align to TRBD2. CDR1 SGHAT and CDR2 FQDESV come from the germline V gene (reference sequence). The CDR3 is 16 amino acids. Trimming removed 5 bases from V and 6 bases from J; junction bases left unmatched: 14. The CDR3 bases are TGTGCCAGCAGCCGAGCCGCTAGCGGGAAAGGTGGCGAGCAGTACTTC. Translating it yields CASSRAASGKGGEQYF.

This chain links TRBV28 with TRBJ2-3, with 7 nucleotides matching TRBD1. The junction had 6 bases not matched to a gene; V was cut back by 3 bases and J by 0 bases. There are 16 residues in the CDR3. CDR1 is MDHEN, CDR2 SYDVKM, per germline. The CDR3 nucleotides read TGTGCCAGCAGTTTGACAGGGCGAACTAGCACAGATACGCAGTATTTT. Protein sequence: CASSLTGRTSTDTQYF.

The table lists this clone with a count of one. The CDR3 sequence: CASSVAGSTEAFF. The CDR3 DNA follows: TGTGCCAGCAGTGTAGCGGGGAGCACTGAAGCTTTCTTT. This chain connects TRBV6-1 to TRBJ1-1; D call uncertain. The CDR3 sequence is 13 residues long. V lost 4 bases to trimming and J lost 4 bases, with 10 bases between them. Per the germline V gene, CDR1 is MNHNS and CDR2 is SASEGT.

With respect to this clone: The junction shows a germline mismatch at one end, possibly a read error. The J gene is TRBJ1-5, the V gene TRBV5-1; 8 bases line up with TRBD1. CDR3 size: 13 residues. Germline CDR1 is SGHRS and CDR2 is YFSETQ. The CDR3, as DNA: TGCGCCTGCAGACAGGGGACCGGGCAGCCCCAGCATTTT. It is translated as CACRQGTGQPQHF.

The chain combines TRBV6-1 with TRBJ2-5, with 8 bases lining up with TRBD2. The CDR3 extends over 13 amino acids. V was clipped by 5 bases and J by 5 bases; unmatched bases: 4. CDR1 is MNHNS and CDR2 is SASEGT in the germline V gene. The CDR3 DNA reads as TGTGCCAGCAGTTCCCCGGGAGGGGAGACCCAGTACTTC. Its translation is CASSSPGGETQYF.